This TCR beta chain was identified during a study of early stage breast cancer tumors (dated by TCRdb to 2017 to 2019). With respect to the entire study: Of the 15 to 20 invasive breast tumors, about a dozen were found to be estrogen receptor-positive, progesterone receptor-positive and HER2-negative. Of the roughly 12 ER+/PR+/HER2- tumors, eight were classified as invasive ductal carcinomas and four as invasive lobular carcinomas. On average, each sample got approximately 9.8-fold read coverage. The samples as a whole yielded approximately 2,800,000 detected templates, corresponding to roughly 1.1 million unique clonotypes. What the study reported, not specific to this receptor: Sequencing bulk genomic DNA from unsorted cells could not capture chain pairing or functional markers like CD4, CD8 and FOXP3. Repertoires from blood and normal breast were more alike than repertoires from blood and tumor, and in about 90% of the 16 patients, comparing each tissue with blood separated tumor from normal. Compared with adjacent normal breast tissue, tumors had higher clonality and roughly 2.5-fold greater T cell density. Analysis by tumor subtype was prevented by the small cohort size. Enriched TCRB sequences shared across patients were mostly commonly generated sequences, unlikely to play an important role in the tumor microenvironment.

Notes on this clone: There is no known antigen for this receptor. The sample holds no much larger clone one base away, and base qualities are not on file.

Each sample was amplified as two independent genomic DNA replicates: around 0.47 ug for blood and around 1.5 ug for tumor or normal breast. TCRB sequencing of genomic DNA was carried out with the ImmunoSeq Intro kit according to the manufacturer's instructions. For absolute quantification, the roughly 28-cycle multiplex PCR included proprietary primers along with spike-in control sequences. Single-end 150-bp reads were used to sequence an 87-bp fragment spanning the CDR3 plus the flanking V and J genes. Seven samples, each with two replicates, were multiplexed per lane of an Illumina MiSeq using version 3.0 chemistry. The authors processed their data as follows. Raw data were processed by the vendor's proprietary pipeline, with both replicates merged into one result per sample. To define clonotypes, the study grouped productive rearrangements that shared the V-gene family, CDR3 amino acid sequence and J-gene segment. To compute clonality, the normalized Shannon entropy (Pielou evenness) of TCRB abundances was subtracted from 1. To estimate T cell density, the total number of templates was divided by the input cell count, which was inferred from how much DNA went in. Total repertoire diversity and clonality were estimated with Recon using default parameters. Tumor-enriched clonotypes were defined as having over 0.1% abundance in tumor and at least 32-fold higher abundance than in normal breast. Sourced from immuneACCESS, this table was stored by TCRdb with only in-frame sequences that have V and J called. A share of the clones is absent; for the studies checked, an unresolved V gene accounts for under half, and the remainder has no known explanation. That table gives V, J and clone size, and the DNA gave D and trimming. For this sample there are tens of thousands of clones; 70% to 80% appear just once. Roughly 7% of the sample is taken by the ten largest.

The study profiled bulk TCR beta-chain repertoires in matched peripheral blood, tumor and adjacent normal breast tissue taken from approximately 15 patients with early-stage breast cancer. Before surgery, whole blood (about 5-10 mL) was collected into EDTA tubes and processed within 2 hours. Ficoll-Paque centrifugation in SepMate-50 tubes was used to isolate peripheral blood mononuclear cells. PBMCs were cryopreserved in around 90% FBS with roughly 10% DMSO in aliquots of roughly 1.8 to 4 million cells and stored in liquid nitrogen. Genomic DNA was extracted with the Qiagen AllPrep DNA/RNA Mini kit. The CDR3 numbers 15 residues from cysteine through phenylalanine. CDR3 DNA only is kept here, 45 bases in frame from base 1. Between the V and J ends, shortened by 0 bases and 1 base respectively, the junction contains 10 bases. From a lookup of the germline V gene (reference sequence), CDR1 and CDR2 are SGHKS and YYEKEE.

This receptor was identified in a person between 60 and 69 years old with breast cancer. The rearrangement joined TRBV5-5 to TRBJ1-1; 5 matching bases give a weak D call of TRBD1. The sample comprised blood. The nucleotide sequence reads as follows: TGTGCCAGCAGCTTGGATGGGGGAGGGAACACTGAAGCTTTCTTT. This is translated as CASSLDGGGNTEAFF.